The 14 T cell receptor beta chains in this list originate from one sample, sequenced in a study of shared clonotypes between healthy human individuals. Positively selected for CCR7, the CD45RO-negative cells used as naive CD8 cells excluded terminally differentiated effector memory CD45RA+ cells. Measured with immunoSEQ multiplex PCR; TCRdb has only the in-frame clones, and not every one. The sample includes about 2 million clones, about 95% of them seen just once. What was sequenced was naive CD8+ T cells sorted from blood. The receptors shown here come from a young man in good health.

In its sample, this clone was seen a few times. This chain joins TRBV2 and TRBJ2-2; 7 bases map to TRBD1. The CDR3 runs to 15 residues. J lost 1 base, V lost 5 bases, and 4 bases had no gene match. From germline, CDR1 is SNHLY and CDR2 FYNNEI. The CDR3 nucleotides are TGTGCCAGCAGTCGGGCAGGGGGGAACACCGGGGAGCTGTTTTTT. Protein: CASSRAGGNTGELFF. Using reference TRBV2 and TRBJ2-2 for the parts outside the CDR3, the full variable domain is EPEVTQTPSHQVTQMGQEVILRCVPISNHLYFYWYRQILGQKVEFLVSFYNNEISEKSEIFDDQFSVERPDGSNFTLKIRSTKLEDSAMYFCASSRAGGNTGELFFGEGSRLTVL.

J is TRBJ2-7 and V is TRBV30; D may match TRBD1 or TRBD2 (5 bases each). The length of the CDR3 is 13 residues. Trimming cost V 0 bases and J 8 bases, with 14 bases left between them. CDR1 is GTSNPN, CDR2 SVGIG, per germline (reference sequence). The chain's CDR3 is CAWSVSIPGQQYF. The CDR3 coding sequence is TGTGCCTGGAGTGTGTCCATTCCGGGACAGCAGTACTTC.

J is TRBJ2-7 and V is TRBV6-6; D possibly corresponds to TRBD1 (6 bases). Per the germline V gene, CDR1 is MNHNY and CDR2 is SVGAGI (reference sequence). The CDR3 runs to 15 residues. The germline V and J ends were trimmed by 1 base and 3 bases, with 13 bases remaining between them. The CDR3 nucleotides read TGTGCCAGCAGTTACTTCTCAGGGGCCGGCTACGAGCAGTACTTC. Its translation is CASSYFSGAGYEQYF.

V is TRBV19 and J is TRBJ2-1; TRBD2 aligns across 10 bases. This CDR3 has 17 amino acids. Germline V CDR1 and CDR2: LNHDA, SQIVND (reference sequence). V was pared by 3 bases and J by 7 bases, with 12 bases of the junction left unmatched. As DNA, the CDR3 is TGTGCCAGTAGTATTGGTAGCGGGGGGTCTTTAGGGAATGAGCAGTTCTTC. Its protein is CASSIGSGGSLGNEQFF.

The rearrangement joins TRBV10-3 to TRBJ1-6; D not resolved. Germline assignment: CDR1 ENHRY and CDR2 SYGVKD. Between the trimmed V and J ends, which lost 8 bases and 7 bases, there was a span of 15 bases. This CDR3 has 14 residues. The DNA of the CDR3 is TGTGCCATCGCCATGGAGTCAAGGAATTCACCCCTCCACTTT. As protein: CAIAMESRNSPLHF.

CDR3 protein: CASSQAGTVTGELFF. In nucleotides, the CDR3 is TGTGCCAGCAGCCAGGCCGGGACGGTCACCGGGGAGCTGTTTTTT. The genes are TRBV14 and TRBJ2-2; D tentatively fits TRBD1 or TRBD2 (5 bases each). The CDR3 is made up of 15 amino acids. Trimming pared 3 bases from V and 4 bases from J, leaving 12 bases between. Germline values: CDR1 SGHDN, CDR2 FVKESK.

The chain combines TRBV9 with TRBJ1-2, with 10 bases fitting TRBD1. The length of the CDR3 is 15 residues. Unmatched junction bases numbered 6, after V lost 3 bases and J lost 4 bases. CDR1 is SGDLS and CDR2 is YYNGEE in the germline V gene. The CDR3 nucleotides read TGTGCCAGCAGCGAACCCGGGACAGGGGCCTATGGCTACACCTTC. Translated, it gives CASSEPGTGAYGYTF.

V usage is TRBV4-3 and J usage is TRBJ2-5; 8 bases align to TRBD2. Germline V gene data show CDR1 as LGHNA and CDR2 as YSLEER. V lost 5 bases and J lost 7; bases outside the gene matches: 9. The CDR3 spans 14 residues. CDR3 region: CASSEGTSAMTQYF. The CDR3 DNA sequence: TGCGCCAGCAGCGAAGGGACTAGTGCCATGACCCAGTACTTC.

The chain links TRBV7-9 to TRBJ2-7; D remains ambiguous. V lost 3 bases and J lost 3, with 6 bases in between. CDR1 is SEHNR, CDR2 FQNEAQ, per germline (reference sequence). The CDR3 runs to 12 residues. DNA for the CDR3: TGTGCCAGCAGCTTTCAGCGCTACGAGCAGTACTTC. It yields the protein CASSFQRYEQYF.

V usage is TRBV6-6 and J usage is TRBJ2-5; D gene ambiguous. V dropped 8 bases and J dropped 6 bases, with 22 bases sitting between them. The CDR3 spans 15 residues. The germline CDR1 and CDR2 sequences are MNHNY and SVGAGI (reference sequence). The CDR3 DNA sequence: TGTGCCAGCGTTCGCGGATCCTCGATAAGAAAGACCCAGTACTTC. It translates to CASVRGSSIRKTQYF.

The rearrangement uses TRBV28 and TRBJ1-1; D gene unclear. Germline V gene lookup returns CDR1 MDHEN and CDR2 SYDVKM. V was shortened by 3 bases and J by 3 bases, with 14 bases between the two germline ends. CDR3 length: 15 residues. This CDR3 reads CASSFDGTKDTEAFF. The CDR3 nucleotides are TGTGCCAGCAGTTTTGACGGAACGAAAGACACTGAAGCTTTCTTT.

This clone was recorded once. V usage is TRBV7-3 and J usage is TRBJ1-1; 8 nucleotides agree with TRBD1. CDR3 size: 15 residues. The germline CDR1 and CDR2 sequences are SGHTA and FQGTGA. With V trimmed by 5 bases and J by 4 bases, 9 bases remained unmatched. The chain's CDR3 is CASSAWTGLGTEAFF. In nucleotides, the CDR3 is TGTGCCAGCAGCGCCTGGACAGGGTTGGGCACTGAAGCTTTCTTT.

This CDR3 reads CASSQETSFYEQYF. DNA for the CDR3: TGCGCCAGCAGCCAAGAGACTAGTTTCTACGAGCAGTACTTC. The chain links TRBV4-1 to TRBJ2-5; TRBD2 might be the D (6 bases). Near its end, the DNA agrees better with TRBJ2-7, so the J call may be wrong. The CDR3 is made up of 14 amino acids. The germline gives CDR1 MGHRA, CDR2 YSYEKL.

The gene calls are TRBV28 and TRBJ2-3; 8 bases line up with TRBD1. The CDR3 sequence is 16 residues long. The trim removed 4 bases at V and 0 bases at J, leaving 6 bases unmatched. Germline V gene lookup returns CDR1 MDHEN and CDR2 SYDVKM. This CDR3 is CASSYTGGTSTDTQYF. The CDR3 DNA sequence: TGTGCCAGCAGTTATACAGGGGGTACTAGCACAGATACGCAGTATTTT.